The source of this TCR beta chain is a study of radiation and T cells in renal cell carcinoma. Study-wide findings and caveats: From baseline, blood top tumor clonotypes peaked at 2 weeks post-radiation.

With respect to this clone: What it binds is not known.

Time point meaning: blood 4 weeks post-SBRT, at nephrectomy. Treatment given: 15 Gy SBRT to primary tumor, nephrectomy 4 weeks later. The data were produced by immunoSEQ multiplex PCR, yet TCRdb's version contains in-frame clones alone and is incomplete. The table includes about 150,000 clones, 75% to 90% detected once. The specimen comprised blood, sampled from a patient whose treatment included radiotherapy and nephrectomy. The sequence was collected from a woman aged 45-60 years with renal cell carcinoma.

CDR3 nucleotide sequence: TGTGCCATCAGTGAAGGTGGGAACACAGATACGCAGTATTTT. Translated, it gives CAISEGGNTDTQYF. This rearrangement joins TRBV10-3 to TRBJ2-3, with D hard to call. The CDR3 spans 14 residues. V lost 3 bases, J lost 2 bases, and 9 bases lay in between. Looked up from germline, CDR1 is ENHRY and CDR2 is SYGVKD.